Below, 4 T cell receptor beta chains from the same sample are listed, as sequenced in a study of siplizumab effects on memory and regulatory T cells. Produced via immunoSEQ multiplex PCR; TCRdb's table is partial and in-frame only. This sample carries around 110,000 clones, about 94% of them seen once, and the ten largest clones take roughly 1.7%. Input material: non-Treg CD4+ T cells sorted from blood. The receptors were gathered from a human donor in good health.

This clone was seen a handful of times. The chain is built from TRBV2 and TRBJ1-1; D is unresolved. Trimming pared 7 bases from V and 0 bases from J, leaving 6 bases between. Germline-derived CDR1 and CDR2 are SNHLY and FYNNEI. The CDR3 totals 12 residues. The CDR3 sequence: CASIKMNTEAFF. The DNA for the CDR3 is TGTGCCAGCATAAAGATGAACACTGAAGCTTTCTTT.

V usage is TRBV6-5 and J usage is TRBJ1-6; D possibly corresponds to TRBD1 (5 bases). Germline V gene sequence: CDR1 MNHEY, CDR2 SVGAGI. CDR3 length: 14 residues. Trimming removed 7 bases from V and 4 bases from J, with 11 bases in between. The CDR3 sequence: CASIRGGYNSPLHF. The CDR3 DNA sequence: TGTGCCAGCATTCGGGGGGGGTATAATTCACCCCTCCACTTT.

The genes are TRBV6-1 and TRBJ2-5, with 9 positions matching TRBD2. This CDR3 spans 14 amino acids. In germline, CDR1 is MNHNS, CDR2 SASEGT. The V and J ends lost 5 bases and 5 bases, in that order; junction bases with no gene match: 6. The CDR3 sequence: CASSSGGPSETQYF. CDR3 DNA sequence: TGTGCCAGCAGTAGCGGGGGGCCTAGTGAGACCCAGTACTTC.

The rearrangement joins TRBV11-2 to TRBJ1-2, with D tentatively TRBD1 (5 bases). V shed 3 bases and J shed 8 bases, with 16 bases lying between them. The germline V gene encodes CDR1 SGHAT and CDR2 FQNNGV. The CDR3 loop spans 14 amino acids. This CDR3 reads CASSFMQGIGGYTF. The CDR3, as DNA: TGTGCCAGCAGCTTCATGCAGGGCATTGGGGGCTACACCTTC.